The next 15 T cell receptor beta chains were all read from a single sample in a study of human T cells and chemical hapten exposure. Described time point: pre-sensitization, week 0. Treatment reported: therapeutic diphenylcyclopropenone sensitization with weekly scalp DPC. TCRdb independently ran MiXCR on the RACE reads; one entry per CDR3 protein. The sample has about 51,000 distinct CDR3 sequences, approximately 9.8% seen once; the top ten hold 14%. Sequencing used whole blood, obtained in connection with sensitization to the hapten diphenylcyclopropenone (DPC). These receptors all come from a woman aged 40 to 50 with alopecia areata. Some clones in this sample may be carry-over from other donors' samples.

This clonotype was observed at least ten times. V usage is TRBV5-1 and J usage is TRBJ1-1; TRBD1 matches at 7 bases. V was pared by 2 bases and J by 3 bases, with 7 bases of the junction left unmatched. This CDR3 is 15 amino acids long. Germline CDR1 SGHRS, CDR2 YFSETQ. DNA for the CDR3: TGCGCCAGCAGCTTTACAGGGGAGGTAGACACTGAAGCTTTCTTT. Its protein product is CASSFTGEVDTEAFF.

Many counts were recorded for this clonotype. The chain joins TRBV4-2 to TRBJ1-6, with D unclear. Trimming took 3 bases from V and 7 from J, leaving 13 bases between them. The length of the CDR3 is 15 residues. Germline lookup yields CDR1 LGHNA and CDR2 YNFKEQ. The CDR3 DNA follows: TGTGCCAGCAGCCAGATCGATGCGGAGAATTCACCCCTCCACTTT. This encodes CASSQIDAENSPLHF.

This clonotype was seen many times. The chain employs TRBV5-1 and TRBJ1-1; 7 bases align to TRBD1. The germline V gene has CDR1 SGHRS and CDR2 YFSETQ. This CDR3 comprises 15 residues. V lost 0 bases and J lost 0; bases outside the gene matches: 2. CDR3 sequence reads: CASSLEGTVNTEAFF. DNA of the CDR3: TGCGCCAGCAGCTTGGAGGGGACAGTGAACACTGAAGCTTTCTTT.

J is TRBJ1-3 and V is TRBV28; TRBD1 aligns across 7 bases. J was trimmed by 8 bases and V by 6 bases; bases with no gene match: 7. This CDR3 comprises 13 residues. CDR1 is MDHEN, CDR2 SYDVKM, per germline. The CDR3 DNA follows: TGTGCCAGCAGGCTACAGGGGCTTGACACCATATATTTT. Amino acids: CASRLQGLDTIYF.

This clonotype was counted ten times or more. This chain links TRBV3-1 with TRBJ1-1, with 7 bases that match TRBD1. Looked up from germline, CDR1 is LGHDT and CDR2 is YNNKEL (reference sequence). The V gene end was trimmed by 4 bases and the J gene end by 3 bases; junction bases not matched to a gene: 2. This CDR3 has 13 residues. The CDR3 sequence: CASSRTGDTEAFF. For the CDR3, the DNA is TGTGCCAGCAGCCGGACAGGAGACACTGAAGCTTTCTTT. The full variable domain, in which reference TRBV3-1 and TRBJ1-1 provide the parts outside the CDR3, is DTAVSQTPKYLVTQMGNDKSIKCEQNLGHDTMYWYKQDSKKFLKIMFSYNNKELIINETVPNRFSPKSPDKAHLNLHINSLELGDSAVYFCASSRTGDTEAFFGQGTRLTVV.

This clonotype was counted many times. The chain recombines TRBV27 with TRBJ2-1; 10 nucleotides align to TRBD1. Germline CDR1 MNHEY, CDR2 SMNVEV (reference sequence). This CDR3 comprises 14 residues. With V trimmed by 2 bases and J by 7 bases, 2 bases remained unmatched. CDR3 nucleotides: TGTGCCAGCAGTTTAGGACAGGGGGTTAATGAGCAGTTCTTC. Protein sequence: CASSLGQGVNEQFF.

This sequence joins TRBV4-3 and TRBJ2-3; no firm D call. Trimming removed 0 bases from V and 0 bases from J, with 10 bases in between. This CDR3 has 16 amino acids. CDR1 LGHNA and CDR2 YSLEER come from the germline V gene. The CDR3, as DNA: TGCGCCAGCAGCCAAGATATGGGTAGGAGCACAGATACGCAGTATTTT. As protein: CASSQDMGRSTDTQYF.

The chain links TRBV2 to TRBJ2-5; D unclear. Germline CDR1 reads SNHLY; CDR2 reads FYNNEI. The CDR3 is 12 residues long. V lost 2 bases and J lost 4, with 5 bases in between. The CDR3 bases are TGTGCCAGCAGTGAAACTGTAGAGACCCAGTACTTC. Its protein is CASSETVETQYF.

The rearrangement uses TRBV6-2 or TRBV6-3 and TRBJ2-5; 7 nucleotides match TRBD1. CDR3 size: 13 residues. V lost 5 bases, J lost 7 bases, and 7 bases stayed unmatched. Per germline, CDR1 MNHEY and CDR2 SVGEGT. As DNA, the CDR3 is TGTGCCAGCAGTGGACAGGAACTTGGGACCCAGTACTTC. Protein sequence: CASSGQELGTQYF.

This clonotype was counted a few times. The J gene is TRBJ2-3, the V gene TRBV7-3; TRBD1 might be the D (6 bases). The CDR3 extends over 14 amino acids. From germline, CDR1 is SGHTA and CDR2 FQGTGA. Trimming shortened V by 5 bases and J by 0 bases, and 9 bases separated the two germline ends. The chain's CDR3 is CASSRDISTDTQYF. Written as DNA, the CDR3 is TGTGCCAGCAGCCGGGACATAAGCACAGATACGCAGTATTTT.

This clonotype turned up a few times. V and J are TRBV5-1 and TRBJ2-5; D unresolved. Trimming took off 0 bases at V and 7 bases at J, with 16 bases between the two ends. Germline V gene sequence: CDR1 SGHRS, CDR2 YFSETQ. The CDR3 sequence is 15 residues long. The CDR3 bases are TGCGCCAGCAGCTTGGTTCGGGCCCTGGAAGGGACCCAGTACTTC. Translating gives CASSLVRALEGTQYF.

This clonotype was recorded many times. The J gene is TRBJ1-4, the V gene TRBV4-1, with no clear D. Germline lookup yields CDR1 MGHRA and CDR2 YSYEKL. The CDR3 loop spans 16 amino acids. The V gene lost 2 bases and the J gene lost 4 bases, with 14 bases spanning the gap. The CDR3 is CASSQSGRVFNEKLFF. The CDR3, as DNA: TGCGCCAGCAGCCAAAGCGGACGGGTTTTTAATGAAAAACTGTTTTTT.

The chain links TRBV6-1 to TRBJ2-1; 11 positions match TRBD2. The CDR3 sequence is 16 residues long. The trim removed 5 bases at V and 3 bases at J, leaving 6 bases unmatched. The germline gives CDR1 MNHNS, CDR2 SASEGT. This chain's CDR3 is CASSWTGTSGYNEQFF. In nucleotides, the CDR3 is TGTGCCAGCAGTTGGACCGGGACTAGCGGCTACAATGAGCAGTTCTTC.

This clonotype was counted between two and nine times. V is TRBV30 and J is TRBJ2-2; D is uncertain. This CDR3 has 12 residues. The V gene lost 6 bases and the J gene lost 1 base, with 6 bases spanning the gap. Germline V gives CDR1 GTSNPN, CDR2 SVGIG (reference sequence). CDR3 DNA sequence: TGTGCCTGCCCCGGGAACACCGGGGAGCTGTTTTTT. This translates into CACPGNTGELFF.

By share of the sample, this clonotype is medium-sized. V is TRBV6-2 or TRBV6-3 and J is TRBJ2-5; D may be TRBD1 or TRBD2 (5 bases each). Germline V lookup: CDR1 MNHEY, CDR2 SVGEGT. This CDR3 is built from 14 residues. V lost 5 bases and J lost 3, with 13 bases in between. The DNA for the CDR3 is TGTGCCAGCAGTCTCCGGGGCCCAGAAGAGACCCAGTACTTC. Encoded protein: CASSLRGPEETQYF.